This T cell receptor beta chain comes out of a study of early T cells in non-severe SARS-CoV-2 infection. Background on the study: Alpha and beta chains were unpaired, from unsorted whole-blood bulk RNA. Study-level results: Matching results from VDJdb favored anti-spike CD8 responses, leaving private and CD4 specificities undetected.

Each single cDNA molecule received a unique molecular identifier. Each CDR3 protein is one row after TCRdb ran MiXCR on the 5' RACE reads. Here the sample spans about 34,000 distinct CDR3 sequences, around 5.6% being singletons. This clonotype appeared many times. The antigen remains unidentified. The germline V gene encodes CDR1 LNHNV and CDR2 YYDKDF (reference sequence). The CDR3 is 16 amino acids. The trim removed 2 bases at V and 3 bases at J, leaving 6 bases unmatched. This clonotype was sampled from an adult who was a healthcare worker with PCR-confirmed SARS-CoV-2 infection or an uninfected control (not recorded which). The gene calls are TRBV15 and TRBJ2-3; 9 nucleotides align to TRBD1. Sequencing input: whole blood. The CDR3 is CATSRPPGQGTDTQYF. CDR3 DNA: TGTGCCACCAGCAGACCACCGGGACAGGGAACAGATACGCAGTATTTT.